The 24 T cell receptor beta chains below were found in one sample sequenced in a study of shared clonotypes between healthy human individuals. Sequencing was performed with immunoSEQ multiplex PCR; in TCRdb, only in-frame clones are kept and a portion is missing. Of a few million clones in the sample, 90% to 95% are singletons; the top ten hold more than 0.12%. Sequencing was done on a sample of naive CD4+ T cells sorted from blood. Documented subset: CD45RA+ positively selected. The receptors were sampled from a man in his late teens or twenties in good health.

This sequence joins TRBV4-1 and TRBJ1-1; D call uncertain. V dropped 0 bases and J dropped 10 bases, with 12 bases sitting between them. CDR1 is MGHRA and CDR2 is YSYEKL in the germline V gene. The CDR3 has 13 amino acids. The CDR3 bases are TGCGCCAGCAGCCAAGAGAACAGAGGAAGAGCTTTCTTT. This translates into CASSQENRGRAFF.

The V and J genes are TRBV5-4 and TRBJ2-7, with D unresolved. Trimming removed 2 bases at V and 7 bases at J, with 7 bases between. This CDR3 spans 11 amino acids. CDR1 and CDR2 (germline): SGHNT, YYREEE (reference sequence). The CDR3 region is CASSFEVEQYF. The CDR3 bases are TGTGCCAGCAGCTTTGAGGTTGAGCAGTACTTC.

The CDR3 coding sequence is TGCGCCAGCAGACCCCGGGACGGATCCTACGAGCAGTACTTC. Its protein is CASRPRDGSYEQYF. The chain combines TRBV5-1 with TRBJ2-5; D is perhaps TRBD1 or TRBD2 (5 bases each). The J call may be wrong; the DNA end is better matched by TRBJ2-7. Per the germline V gene, CDR1 is SGHRS and CDR2 is YFSETQ. This CDR3 spans 14 amino acids.

About this clone itself: In the same sample, other DNA sequences code for this CDR3. The V call is TRBV5-1, the J call TRBJ1-3; D is perhaps TRBD1 (5 bases). V was pared by 4 bases and J by 4 bases, with 9 bases between. Per the germline V gene, CDR1 is SGHRS and CDR2 is YFSETQ. The CDR3 totals 13 residues. Here the CDR3 DNA reads TGCGCCAGCAGCCCAGGGTCGGGAAACACCATATATTTT. Translated: CASSPGSGNTIYF. Supplemented by reference TRBV5-1 and TRBJ1-3, the full variable domain reads KAGVTQTPRYLIKTRGQQVTLSCSPISGHRSVSWYQQTPGQGLQFLFEYFSETQRNKGNFPGRFSGRQFSNSRSEMNVSTLELGDSALYLCASSPGSGNTIYFGEGSWLTVV.

This clone was observed once. The chain recombines TRBV7-9 with TRBJ2-7; D is perhaps TRBD1 (6 bases). The CDR3 length is 14 residues. Trimming removed 2 bases at V and 6 bases at J, with 14 bases between. Germline V gene lookup returns CDR1 SEHNR and CDR2 FQNEAQ (reference sequence). CDR3 in amino acids: CASSLMGAQPEQYF. CDR3 coding DNA: TGTGCCAGCAGCTTAATGGGGGCCCAGCCCGAGCAGTACTTC.

The rearrangement links TRBV15 to TRBJ2-3; possibly TRBD2 for D (7 bases). The CDR3 covers 19 residues. V lost 1 base, J lost 0 bases, and 20 bases lay in between. Germline assignment: CDR1 LNHNV and CDR2 YYDKDF (reference sequence). DNA of the CDR3: TGTGCCACCAGCAGAGGTGGCAGGGGCCCTAGCGGTAGCACAGATACGCAGTATTTT. Residues: CATSRGGRGPSGSTDTQYF.

The V gene is TRBV5-1, the J gene TRBJ2-7; 12 bases agree with TRBD1. Unmatched junction bases numbered 11, after V lost 4 bases and J lost 6 bases. The CDR3 is made up of 16 amino acids. Looked up from germline, CDR1 is SGHRS and CDR2 is YFSETQ. The CDR3: CASSRRPGQGAGEQYF. DNA for the CDR3: TGCGCCAGCAGCCGTAGACCGGGACAGGGGGCGGGCGAGCAGTACTTC.

J is TRBJ2-5 and V is TRBV6-6; TRBD1 aligns across 7 bases. The trim removed 6 bases at V and 5 bases at J, leaving 12 bases unmatched. Per the germline V gene, CDR1 is MNHNY and CDR2 is SVGAGI (reference sequence). The CDR3 spans 15 residues. The CDR3 sequence is CASRRPGQSRETQYF. In DNA form, the CDR3 reads TGTGCCAGCAGGCGTCCGGGACAGTCTAGGGAGACCCAGTACTTC.

This rearrangement joins TRBV30 to TRBJ2-1; 13 bases fit TRBD2. The length of the CDR3 is 18 residues. V gave up 1 base and J gave up 8 bases; unmatched junction bases: 14. Germline CDR1 reads GTSNPN; CDR2 reads SVGIG (reference sequence). For the CDR3, the DNA is TGTGCCTGGAGTGCCCGGGGGTTAGGACTAGCGGGAGCGTATGAGCAGTTCTTC. Its translation is CAWSARGLGLAGAYEQFF.

The chain is built from TRBV6-1 and TRBJ1-2; 8 bases map to TRBD1. This CDR3 region has 13 residues. Trimming cost V 6 bases and J 6 bases; bases outside gene matches: 6. From germline, CDR1 is MNHNS and CDR2 SASEGT. Here the CDR3 reads CASRSRTGNGYTF. The CDR3 bases are TGTGCCAGCAGATCCAGGACAGGGAATGGCTACACCTTC.

J is TRBJ2-5 and V is TRBV25-1; D is possibly TRBD1 or TRBD2 (6 bases each). V dropped 4 bases and J dropped 4 bases, with 16 bases sitting between them. The CDR3 runs 15 residues. Germline V gives CDR1 MGHDK, CDR2 SYGVNS. CDR3 bases: TGTGCCAGCAGTGCTCCACGGGGGCGCGTAGAGACCCAGTACTTC. Protein sequence: CASSAPRGRVETQYF.

The V call is TRBV15, the J call TRBJ2-3; weak D call: TRBD2 (6 bases). The CDR3 sequence is 15 residues long. V was clipped by 0 bases and J by 6 bases, with 13 bases between them. Germline CDR1 reads LNHNV; CDR2 reads YYDKDF (reference sequence). CDR3 residues: CATSRDLGEADTQYF. As DNA, the CDR3 is TGTGCCACCAGCAGAGATCTTGGGGAGGCGGATACGCAGTATTTT.

This clone was recorded only once. The V gene is TRBV4-2, the J gene TRBJ2-7; D is undetermined. Germline-derived CDR1 and CDR2 are LGHNA and YNFKEQ. V lost 4 bases and J lost 3, with 10 bases in between. The CDR3 spans 13 residues. The CDR3 here is CASSPRPLYEQYF. The CDR3 DNA is TGTGCCAGCAGCCCCAGACCTCTCTACGAGCAGTACTTC.

The rearrangement links TRBV18 to TRBJ1-4; D is unclear. CDR1 is KGHSH, CDR2 LQKENI, per germline. Trimming left V 3 bases short and J 5 bases short, with 10 bases between. This CDR3 contains 14 residues. As DNA, the CDR3 is TGTGCCAGCTCACCTCCAGAAATGAATGAAAAACTGTTTTTT. Its translation: CASSPPEMNEKLFF.

This chain connects TRBV19 to TRBJ1-5; D remains ambiguous. The germline gives CDR1 LNHDA, CDR2 SQIVND (reference sequence). Trimming removed 0 bases from V and 4 bases from J, with 7 bases in between. The CDR3 has 14 residues. CDR3 loop: CASSIDLENQPQHF. The CDR3 DNA follows: TGTGCCAGTAGTATAGATCTAGAGAATCAGCCCCAGCATTTT.

The chain combines TRBV5-1 with TRBJ2-1; D not resolved. CDR3 length equals 13 residues. Germline V gene lookup returns CDR1 SGHRS and CDR2 YFSETQ. V was trimmed by 2 bases and J by 6 bases, leaving 9 bases between them. CDR3 amino acids: CASSFGDGNEQFF. CDR3 nucleotides: TGCGCCAGCAGCTTTGGGGATGGCAATGAGCAGTTCTTC.

The chain links TRBV28 to TRBJ2-5; 8 bases agree with TRBD1. Germline CDR1 reads MDHEN; CDR2 reads SYDVKM. After removal of 5 bases from V and 11 bases from J, the junction contained 4 bases not matched to a gene. This CDR3 is built from 11 residues. In DNA form, the CDR3 reads TGTGCCAGCAGTGCTTGGACAGGGCAGTACTTC. Its translation is CASSAWTGQYF.

V usage is TRBV4-1 and J usage is TRBJ1-3; D unresolved. Looked up from germline, CDR1 is MGHRA and CDR2 is YSYEKL. V lost 1 base and J lost 2, with 9 bases in between. The CDR3 is 15 amino acids. The CDR3 bases are TGCGCCAGCAGCCAAGGGGGATTCCCTGGAAACACCATATATTTT. As protein: CASSQGGFPGNTIYF.

This clone was seen once. This chain links TRBV6-5 with TRBJ1-2; no firm D call. CDR1 and CDR2 (germline): MNHEY, SVGAGI. V was shortened by 6 bases and J by 8 bases, with 10 bases between the two germline ends. The CDR3 is made up of 11 amino acids. The CDR3 coding sequence is TGTGCCAGCAGGGTCAACGGAGGCTACACCTTC. Amino acid sequence: CASRVNGGYTF.

The CDR3 bases are TGTGCCAGCAGGGGGACTAGCGGGAGGTACGAGCAGTACTTC. Translation: CASRGTSGRYEQYF. The V call is TRBV6-5, the J call TRBJ2-5; 15 bases map to TRBD2. Matching the DNA end better, TRBJ2-7 makes the J call doubtful. CDR3 length: 14 residues. Germline V gene lookup returns CDR1 MNHEY and CDR2 SVGAGI.

The chain is built from TRBV27 and TRBJ1-2; possibly TRBD1 for D (6 bases). The CDR3 is 14 residues long. Germline CDR1 MNHEY, CDR2 SMNVEV (reference sequence). V was cut by 4 bases and J by 8 bases, with 17 bases left in between. CDR3 DNA: TGTGCCAGCAGTTCTATCGCCAGGGGTGGAGGCTACACCTTC. Its protein is CASSSIARGGGYTF.

The chain joins TRBV7-9 to TRBJ1-1; D is unclear. Trimming left V 5 bases short and J 11 bases short, with 18 bases between. CDR3 length: 13 amino acids. Germline CDR1 and CDR2: SEHNR and FQNEAQ (reference sequence). In DNA form, the CDR3 reads TGTGCCAGCAGCCAGAAGGACGTATTATGGGCTTTCTTT. It yields the protein CASSQKDVLWAFF.

This rearrangement joins TRBV5-1 to TRBJ2-1, with TRBD2 matching over 8 bases. From germline, CDR1 is SGHRS and CDR2 YFSETQ. The CDR3 is 15 residues long. Germline trimming cut 5 bases from V and 8 bases from J; bases unmatched to any gene: 12. The CDR3 sequence is CASRNLAGRGDEQFF. The CDR3, as DNA: TGCGCCAGCAGGAACTTAGCGGGGAGGGGCGATGAGCAGTTCTTC. The variable domain in full, completed from reference TRBV5-1 and TRBJ2-1, reads KAGVTQTPRYLIKTRGQQVTLSCSPISGHRSVSWYQQTPGQGLQFLFEYFSETQRNKGNFPGRFSGRQFSNSRSEMNVSTLELGDSALYLCASRNLAGRGDEQFFGPGTRLTVL.

The rearrangement links TRBV7-3 to TRBJ2-5, with D tentatively TRBD1 or TRBD2 (5 bases each). CDR1 and CDR2 from the germline V gene are SGHTA and FQGTGA. The length of the CDR3 is 16 residues. V was trimmed by 4 bases and J by 4 bases, leaving 19 bases between them. CDR3: CASSSKGGGTGETQYF. In nucleotides, the CDR3 is TGTGCCAGCAGCTCTAAGGGCGGTGGGACGGGAGAGACCCAGTACTTC.